The 30 T cell receptor beta chains in this list originate from one sample, sequenced in a study of blood T cell repertoires in COVID-19. Profiled with immunoSEQ multiplex PCR; TCRdb holds only in-frame clones, not every one. The data show 250,000 or so clones, 86% seen once. Sequencing was carried out using peripheral blood. Source of these receptors: a man aged 35 to 55 with active or convalescent COVID-19.

The V call is TRBV27, the J call TRBJ2-6; D not certain. Trimming took 11 bases from V and 2 from J, leaving 4 bases between them. Germline lookup yields CDR1 MNHEY and CDR2 SMNVEV (reference sequence). There are 11 residues in the CDR3. CDR3 in amino acids: CAGPGANVLTF. CDR3 nucleotides: TGTGCCGGCCCTGGGGCCAACGTCCTGACTTTC.

This rearrangement joins TRBV5-4 to TRBJ2-7; 10 nucleotides agree with TRBD1. CDR1 SGHNT and CDR2 YYREEE come from the germline V gene (reference sequence). This CDR3 has 15 amino acids. With 4 bases clipped from V and 9 bases from J, the junction kept 13 bases outside the gene matches. The CDR3 reads CASSPERDRGFVQYF. The CDR3, as DNA: TGTGCCAGCAGCCCGGAGCGGGACAGGGGATTCGTGCAGTACTTC.

In this sample, this clone turned up once. This sequence joins TRBV29-1 and TRBJ1-2; the D is unclear. Per germline, CDR1 SQVTM and CDR2 ANQGSEA. The CDR3 runs to 15 residues. Trimming shortened V by 4 bases and J by 1 base, and 16 bases separated the two germline ends. Written as DNA, the CDR3 is TGCAGCGTTGTGTTGGCTTTAGCTATTAACTATGGCTACACCTTC. It specifies CSVVLALAINYGYTF.

J is TRBJ1-4 and V is TRBV6-5; D is unclear. CDR1 is MNHEY and CDR2 is SVGAGI in the germline V gene. Trimming took off 3 bases at V and 7 bases at J, with 15 bases between the two ends. The CDR3 contains 15 residues. CDR3 DNA: TGTGCCAGCAGTTATCAGACTCCCACGACTGAAAAACTGTTTTTT. Encoded protein: CASSYQTPTTEKLFF.

This chain connects TRBV10-1 to TRBJ2-7, with TRBD1 matching over 9 bases. Germline CDR1 WNHNN, CDR2 SYGVQD (reference sequence). The V segment lost 4 bases and the J segment 6 bases; nucleotides outside the gene matches: 10. This CDR3 has 15 amino acids. The CDR3 region is CASSASGTGTREQYF. The CDR3 nucleotides are TGCGCCAGCAGTGCGTCCGGGACAGGGACCCGCGAGCAGTACTTC.

The chain employs TRBV15 and TRBJ2-7, with D perhaps TRBD1 (6 bases). CDR3 length equals 14 residues. V gave up 0 bases and J gave up 7 bases, with 13 bases separating them. CDR1 is LNHNV and CDR2 is YYDKDF in the germline V gene (reference sequence). CDR3 nucleotides: TGTGCCACCAGCAGAGACACAGGGTATCGGGAGCAGTACTTC. It specifies CATSRDTGYREQYF.

The chain joins TRBV28 to TRBJ2-4; TRBD2 aligns across 10 bases. The CDR3 is made up of 14 amino acids. Per the germline V gene, CDR1 is MDHEN and CDR2 is SYDVKM. J gave up 3 bases and V 8 bases, and 4 bases lay outside the gene matches. The CDR3 reads CASSSGGVKNIQYF. CDR3 in DNA: TGTGCCAGCTCTAGCGGGGGTGTCAAAAACATTCAGTACTTC.

The rearrangement links TRBV27 to TRBJ1-2; 7 bases match TRBD1. The ends lost 6 bases at V and 6 bases at J; junction bases unmatched: 7. Germline values: CDR1 MNHEY, CDR2 SMNVEV (reference sequence). The CDR3 loop spans 13 amino acids. The CDR3 DNA sequence: TGTGCCAGCAGGCCGACAGGGTTAGATGGCTACACCTTC. It yields the protein CASRPTGLDGYTF.

The table lists this clone with a few counts. V and J are TRBV28 and TRBJ2-1, with D hard to call. Trimming shortened V by 3 bases and J by 8 bases, and 5 bases separated the two germline ends. CDR1 is MDHEN, CDR2 SYDVKM, per germline. The CDR3 is 11 amino acids. The CDR3 sequence: CASSFRDEQFF. In nucleotides, the CDR3 is TGTGCCAGCAGTTTTCGGGATGAGCAGTTCTTC.

Concerning this clone: Being one base from a much bigger clone, this may be a read error. The DNA of the CDR3 is TGTGCCAGAACAGGCTCTGGAAACACCATATATTTT. Encoded protein: CARTGSGNTIYF. This rearrangement joins TRBV2 to TRBJ1-3, with TRBD1 as a possible D gene (5 bases). This CDR3 has 12 amino acids. The V gene lost 9 bases and the J gene lost 0 bases, with 6 bases spanning the gap. Looked up from germline, CDR1 is SNHLY and CDR2 is FYNNEI.

This clone was seen only once. The rearrangement uses TRBV6-5 and TRBJ2-5, with D perhaps TRBD2 (6 bases). CDR1 is MNHEY and CDR2 is SVGAGI in the germline V gene. The ends were cut back, 6 bases at V and 1 base at J, with 12 bases in the middle. The CDR3 consists of 14 residues. CDR3 sequence reads: CASSTGGGQETQYF. In nucleotides, the CDR3 is TGTGCCAGCAGCACCGGGGGAGGCCAAGAGACCCAGTACTTC.

The chain carries TRBV19 and TRBJ2-1; TRBD2 is a possible D gene (7 bases). This CDR3 has 11 amino acids. Looked up from germline, CDR1 is LNHDA and CDR2 is SQIVND (reference sequence). The CDR3 protein is CAGGPWDEQFF. CDR3 bases: TGTGCGGGGGGGCCTTGGGATGAGCAGTTCTTC. Variable domain in full (rest from reference TRBV19 and TRBJ2-1): DGGITQSPKYLFRKEGQNVTLSCEQNLNHDAMYWYRQDPGQGLRLIYYSQIVNDFQKGDIAEGYSVSREKKESFPLTVTSAQKNPTAFYLCAGGPWDEQFFGPGTRLTVL.

V gene TRBV7-9 combines with J gene TRBJ2-1; 8 nucleotides align to TRBD2. The CDR3 has 14 residues. V lost 8 bases, J lost 1 base, and 4 bases stayed unmatched. Germline assignment: CDR1 SEHNR and CDR2 FQNEAQ (reference sequence). CDR3 bases: TGTGCCAGCGGGCGGGGGGTTTCCTACAATGAGCAGTTCTTC. This codes for CASGRGVSYNEQFF.

About this clone: Other DNA sequences in the same sample also yield this CDR3. This chain connects TRBV27 to TRBJ1-1; maybe TRBD1 (6 bases). The CDR3 covers 13 residues. The V and J ends lost 3 bases and 4 bases respectively, with 9 bases between them. Germline V gives CDR1 MNHEY, CDR2 SMNVEV (reference sequence). CDR3 loop: CASSLGGGTEAFF. The CDR3 DNA sequence: TGTGCCAGCAGTTTGGGAGGGGGCACTGAAGCTTTCTTT.

The chain joins TRBV6-5 to TRBJ1-6, with 9 nucleotides matching TRBD1. V was clipped by 6 bases and J by 10 bases; unmatched bases: 7. This CDR3 spans 14 amino acids. The germline V gene encodes CDR1 MNHEY and CDR2 SVGAGI. CDR3 sequence reads: CASRRTGAGSPLHF. The CDR3 DNA sequence: TGTGCCAGCAGGAGGACAGGGGCAGGGTCACCCCTCCACTTT.

The chain uses TRBV28 and TRBJ1-2; D is possibly TRBD1 (5 bases). Germline loops: CDR1 MDHEN, CDR2 SYDVKM. CDR3 size: 12 residues. V was cut by 5 bases and J by 5 bases, with 9 bases left in between. This CDR3 reads CASSLRGYGYTF. For the CDR3, the DNA is TGTGCCAGCAGTCTTAGGGGTTATGGCTACACCTTC.

This clone was detected a few times. The V and J genes are TRBV29-1 and TRBJ2-3; 7 bases are a match to TRBD1. V lost 3 bases to trimming and J lost 8 bases; unmatched junction nucleotides: 5. Germline V gene lookup returns CDR1 SQVTM and CDR2 ANQGSEA. CDR3 size: 12 residues. CDR3 sequence (DNA): TGCAGCGTTGACCTTACAGGGGCTACGCAGTATTTT. Translation gives CSVDLTGATQYF.

The chain links TRBV5-4 to TRBJ1-2; D is unclear. Germline V gene data show CDR1 as SGHNT and CDR2 as YYREEE (reference sequence). The CDR3 sequence is 15 residues long. Trimming took 0 bases from V and 3 from J, leaving 12 bases between them. The CDR3 loop is CASSLVSTNDYGYTF. CDR3 nucleotide sequence: TGTGCCAGCAGCTTGGTGAGCACCAACGACTATGGCTACACCTTC.

This sequence joins TRBV5-1 and TRBJ2-1, with D possibly being TRBD1 (5 bases). The ends were cut back, 5 bases at V and 0 bases at J, with 9 bases in the middle. Germline assignment: CDR1 SGHRS and CDR2 YFSETQ. The CDR3 runs 14 residues. CDR3 DNA sequence: TGCGCCAGCAGTTTCGACAGCTCCTACAATGAGCAGTTCTTC. It translates to CASSFDSSYNEQFF.

The chain is built from TRBV30 and TRBJ2-7, with TRBD2 as a possible D gene (6 bases). CDR3 length: 12 residues. The V gene's germline CDR1 is GTSNPN and CDR2 SVGIG (reference sequence). V was trimmed by 3 bases and J by 3 bases, leaving 9 bases between them. CDR3 amino acids: CAWSQGGYEQYF. For the CDR3, the DNA is TGTGCCTGGAGCCAGGGAGGCTACGAGCAGTACTTC.

The chain combines TRBV6-4 with TRBJ2-4; TRBD1 agrees at 7 bases. From germline, CDR1 is MRHNA and CDR2 SNTAGT. The V segment lost 6 bases and the J segment 1 base; nucleotides outside the gene matches: 3. The CDR3 sequence is 14 residues long. The CDR3 nucleotides read TGTGCCAGCAGCCCGACAGGGGCCAAAAACATTCAGTACTTC. This gives the protein CASSPTGAKNIQYF.

V usage is TRBV19 and J usage is TRBJ1-5; D remains unclear. Germline-derived CDR1 and CDR2 are LNHDA and SQIVND (reference sequence). The CDR3 runs 14 residues. The V end was cut by 7 bases, the J end by 1 base, with 11 bases between. CDR3 DNA: TGTGCCAGTAACCCCTCTAGGAGCAATCAGCCCCAGCATTTT. Translated: CASNPSRSNQPQHF. Full variable domain (missing parts from reference TRBV19 and TRBJ1-5): DGGITQSPKYLFRKEGQNVTLSCEQNLNHDAMYWYRQDPGQGLRLIYYSQIVNDFQKGDIAEGYSVSREKKESFPLTVTSAQKNPTAFYLCASNPSRSNQPQHFGDGTRLSIL.

The genes are TRBV24-1 and TRBJ2-3; maybe TRBD2 (7 bases). From germline, CDR1 is KGHDR and CDR2 SFDVKD. The length of the CDR3 is 16 residues. V was shortened by 1 base and J by 4 bases, with 14 bases between the two germline ends. CDR3 nucleotides: TGTGCCACCAGTGATTTCTGGGGGGCGGGAGCAGATACGCAGTATTTT. This translates into CATSDFWGAGADTQYF.

This clone showed up just a few times. In DNA, the CDR3 is TGCGCCAGCAGCCCGAGGGCTAGCGGGGGTACGGAGACCCAGTACTTC. Its translation: CASSPRASGGTETQYF. The chain recombines TRBV5-1 with TRBJ2-5, with 10 bases identical to TRBD2. CDR1 and CDR2 from the germline V gene are SGHRS and YFSETQ. The CDR3 contains 16 residues. V was pared by 4 bases and J by 5 bases, with 11 bases of the junction left unmatched.

V is TRBV28 and J is TRBJ1-2; D not resolved. The V and J ends lost 7 bases and 3 bases respectively, with 15 bases between them. Germline V gives CDR1 MDHEN, CDR2 SYDVKM. The CDR3 covers 14 residues. CDR3 in amino acids: CASIPASHYYGYTF. The CDR3 DNA reads TGTGCCAGCATCCCCGCGAGTCACTACTATGGCTACACCTTC.

This clone was recorded once. This chain joins TRBV6-6 and TRBJ1-1; D is unresolved. V dropped 9 bases and J dropped 3 bases, with 11 bases sitting between them. Germline V CDR1 and CDR2: MNHNY, SVGAGI (reference sequence). The CDR3 is made up of 12 amino acids. CDR3: CASRDIDTEAFF. The CDR3, as DNA: TGTGCCAGTCGAGACATTGACACTGAAGCTTTCTTT.

This clone was seen just once. The genes are TRBV4-1 and TRBJ1-1; 10 bases align to TRBD1. Germline V gene lookup returns CDR1 MGHRA and CDR2 YSYEKL. The CDR3 spans 17 residues. The V segment lost 1 base and the J segment 4 bases; nucleotides outside the gene matches: 9. The CDR3 DNA follows: TGCGCCAGCAGCCAAGGTGGTCTGGGGACAGGGGTCACTGAAGCTTTCTTT. Amino acid sequence: CASSQGGLGTGVTEAFF.

This chain joins TRBV30 and TRBJ1-4; TRBD1 might be the D (5 bases). The germline V and J ends were trimmed by 2 bases and 7 bases, with 11 bases remaining between them. Per germline, CDR1 GTSNPN and CDR2 SVGIG (reference sequence). The CDR3 extends over 13 amino acids. The CDR3: CAWSLQGGEKLFF. Here the CDR3 DNA reads TGTGCCTGGAGTCTGCAGGGTGGTGAAAAACTGTTTTTT.

The rearrangement joins TRBV7-9 to TRBJ1-5; no reliable D call. Germline V lookup: CDR1 SEHNR, CDR2 FQNEAQ (reference sequence). The V end was cut by 1 base, the J end by 6 bases, with 10 bases between. The CDR3 contains 14 residues. CDR3 in DNA: TGTGCCAGCAGCTTAGAGGGAGTCGGTCAGCCCCAGCATTTT. It translates to CASSLEGVGQPQHF. Together with reference TRBV7-9 and TRBJ1-5, the CDR3 gives the full variable domain: DTGVSQNPRHKITKRGQNVTFRCDPISEHNRLYWYRQTLGQGPEFLTYFQNEAQLEKSRLLSDRFSAERPKGSFSTLEIQRTEQGDSAMYLCASSLEGVGQPQHFGDGTRLSIL.

The chain is built from TRBV19 and TRBJ2-2; 9 nucleotides line up with TRBD1. V dropped 6 bases and J dropped 7; count of bases not matched to a gene: 9. The germline CDR1 and CDR2 sequences are LNHDA and SQIVND (reference sequence). The CDR3 contains 15 residues. In nucleotides, the CDR3 is TGTGCCAGTAGGCAGACAGGGGGGTCGTACGGGGAGCTGTTTTTT. It encodes CASRQTGGSYGELFF. The complete variable domain, with remaining parts taken from reference TRBV19 and TRBJ2-2, reads DGGITQSPKYLFRKEGQNVTLSCEQNLNHDAMYWYRQDPGQGLRLIYYSQIVNDFQKGDIAEGYSVSREKKESFPLTVTSAQKNPTAFYLCASRQTGGSYGELFFGEGSRLTVL.